Sequencing of this T cell receptor beta chain was carried out in a study of tumor-infiltrating lymphocytes in primary liver carcinoma. Without any cell sorting, about 19-32 mg of bulk tissue yielded co-extracted RNA and DNA. The CDR3 consists of 16 residues. Germline CDR1 and CDR2: SGHAT and FQNNGV. TCR beta cDNA was prepared out of roughly 0.5 ug total RNA by means of a constant-region primer. Nested multiplex PCR, run for three rounds with slightly modified ARM-PCR, yielded TCR beta libraries. Rounds one and two of PCR, each of roughly 10 cycles, were primed with TRBV1-TRBV30 forward primers and a C-beta reverse primer. In TCRdb, the multiplex PCR reads were re-called with MiXCR into one record per CDR3 protein. The sample lists some 110,000 distinct CDR3 sequences, 64% occurring once. Notes on this clonotype: Its specificity is not known. A read error is likely, as this CDR3 ends without the conserved phenylalanine or tryptophan.

Findings of the study overall: There were only about 7-25% of top clones found in all five tumor regions. Pairs of tumor regions overlapped more than tumor-adjacent and tumor-blood pairs did.

Sample: liver tumor tissue from sampling region 3. Subset here: tumor region T3, left-lateral pole. The chain recombines TRBV11-2 with TRBJ2-1; 11 positions agree with TRBD2. The clonotype was recovered from a woman aged 55 to 70 with primary liver carcinoma and hepatitis B virus infection. The CDR3 DNA follows: TGTGCCAACAGCCCCCGACTAGCGGGAATCTACAATGAGCAGTTCATC. It specifies CANSPRLAGIYNEQFI.